This T cell receptor beta chain was obtained from a study of identical twins. Study-wide points: Models underestimated TCR alpha sharing (out-of-frame) in monozygotic twins. For cord blood, abundant beta clonotypes had fewer insertions, unlike memory repertoires, which showed none. Shared out-of-frame alpha sequences (those common to twins) showed excess low generation probability. Weaker excess twin sharing was seen among beta out-of-frame sequences.

A note on this clonotype: Its target is unknown.

CDR1 is SGHRS and CDR2 is YFSETQ in the germline V gene. This CDR3 region has 18 residues. V lost 0 bases to trimming and J lost 0 bases; unmatched junction nucleotides: 5. Via MiXCR, TCRdb re-called the 5' RACE reads, giving one row per CDR3 protein. The table has approximately 1.8 million distinct CDR3 sequences, under 35% seen once. The chain joins TRBV5-1 to TRBJ2-1; 11 nucleotides align to TRBD2. The receptor's source is a newborn girl in good health. What was sequenced was cord blood. In DNA form, the CDR3 reads TGCGCCAGCAGCTTGGCCAGACTAGCGGGGAGCTCCTACAATGAGCAGTTCTTC. The encoded protein is CASSLARLAGSSYNEQFF.